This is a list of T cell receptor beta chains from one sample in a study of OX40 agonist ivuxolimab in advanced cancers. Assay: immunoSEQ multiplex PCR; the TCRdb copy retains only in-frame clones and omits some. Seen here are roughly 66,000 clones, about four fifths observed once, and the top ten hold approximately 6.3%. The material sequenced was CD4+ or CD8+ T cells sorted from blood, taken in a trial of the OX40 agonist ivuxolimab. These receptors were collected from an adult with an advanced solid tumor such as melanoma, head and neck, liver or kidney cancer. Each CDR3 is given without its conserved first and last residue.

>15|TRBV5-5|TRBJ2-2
ASSLGWQGSITGELF
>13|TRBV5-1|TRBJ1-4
ASSSTGDVNEKLF
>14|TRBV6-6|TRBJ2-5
ASSYGFGGAAETQY
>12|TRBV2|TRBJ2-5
ASRQAGGQETQY
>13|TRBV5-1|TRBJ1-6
ASSLPGGYNSPLH
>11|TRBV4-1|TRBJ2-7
ASSQTGEYEQY
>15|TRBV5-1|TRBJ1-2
ASSRSVGRDNTYGYT
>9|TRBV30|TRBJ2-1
AWAREHEQF
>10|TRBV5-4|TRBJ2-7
ASSLRAGEQY
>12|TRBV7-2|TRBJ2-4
ASRLGGSNDIQY
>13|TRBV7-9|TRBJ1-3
ASSLPRRSGNTIY
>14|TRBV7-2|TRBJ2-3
ASSLAGGPGTDTQY
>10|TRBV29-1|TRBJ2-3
SVGQSTDTQY
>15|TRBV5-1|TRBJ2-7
ASSLPTSGTRPYEQY
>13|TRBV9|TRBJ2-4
ASSPRIGGEDIQY
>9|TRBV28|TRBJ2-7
ASRTNYEQY
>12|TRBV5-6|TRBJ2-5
ASSLSGGRETQY
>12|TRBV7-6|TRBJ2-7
ASSLGDGPYEQY
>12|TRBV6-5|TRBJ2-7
ASSSPLGSYEQY
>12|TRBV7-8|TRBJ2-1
ASSAGTVGNEQF
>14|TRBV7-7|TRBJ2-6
ASSLAQGSGANVLT
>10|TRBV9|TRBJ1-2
ASSPSGGGYT
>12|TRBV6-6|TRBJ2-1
ASRSGTGVSEQF
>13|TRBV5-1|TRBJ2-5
ASSFLGTGEETQY
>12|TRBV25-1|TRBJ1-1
ASSPNPRDTEAF
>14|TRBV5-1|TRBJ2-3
ASSLGTGVGTDTQY
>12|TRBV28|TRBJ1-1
ASSFRGGVTEAF
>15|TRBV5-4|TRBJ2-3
ASSLEAGLAGPDTQY
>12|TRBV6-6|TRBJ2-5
ASSGTSGQETQY
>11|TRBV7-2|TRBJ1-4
ASSLSPNEKLF
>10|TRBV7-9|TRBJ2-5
ASSPSLGTQY
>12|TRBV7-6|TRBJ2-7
ASSLGSSDYEQY
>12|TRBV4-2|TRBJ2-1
ASSQGSGYNEQF
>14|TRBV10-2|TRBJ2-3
ASSRTSGGGSDTQY
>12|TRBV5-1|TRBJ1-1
ASSFLTDRTEAF
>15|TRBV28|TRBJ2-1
ASSFSPGQGVDNEQF
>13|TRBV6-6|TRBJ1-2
ASSPGQGSNYGYT
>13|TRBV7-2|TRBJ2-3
ASSLWGRDTDTQY
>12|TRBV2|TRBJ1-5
ASSGKNRVEPQH
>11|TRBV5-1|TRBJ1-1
ASSLHGDAEAF